This passage covers 13 T cell receptor beta chains from one sample sequenced in a study of blood T cell repertoires in COVID-19. The assay was immunoSEQ multiplex PCR, and TCRdb's table has in-frame clones only and misses some. The sample has some 89,000 clones, approximately 81% seen once. The specimen sequenced was peripheral blood. The receptor source for this set is a man aged 55 to 70 with acute or convalescent COVID-19.

The gene calls are TRBV5-1 and TRBJ2-2, with 8 bases identical to TRBD1. Germline V lookup: CDR1 SGHRS, CDR2 YFSETQ. The CDR3 is 15 residues long. Unmatched junction bases numbered 4, after V lost 4 bases and J lost 2 bases. CDR3 coding DNA: TGCGCCAGCAGCACACAGGGGGACAACACCGGGGAGCTGTTTTTT. This encodes CASSTQGDNTGELFF.

In its sample, this clone was seen once. This sequence joins TRBV4-3 and TRBJ2-1, with TRBD2 matching over 13 bases. Looked up from germline, CDR1 is LGHNA and CDR2 is YSLEER. J was trimmed by 13 bases and V by 3 bases; bases with no gene match: 12. The CDR3 covers 16 residues. As DNA, the CDR3 is TGCGCCAGCAGCCATGCATCTCCGGGACTAGCGGGACCTCAGTTCTTC. Protein: CASSHASPGLAGPQFF.

This chain links TRBV6-2 or TRBV6-3 with TRBJ2-3, with 8 bases identical to TRBD2. Germline values: CDR1 MNHEY, CDR2 SVGEGT. J lost 0 bases, V lost 3 bases, and 5 bases had no gene match. The length of the CDR3 is 16 residues. The CDR3 sequence: CASSYDGGRSTDTQYF. The CDR3 nucleotides read TGTGCCAGCAGTTATGACGGCGGGAGGAGCACAGATACGCAGTATTTT.

This clone showed up just a few times. This rearrangement joins TRBV18 to TRBJ2-7; 7 bases agree with TRBD2. Unmatched junction bases numbered 5, after V lost 1 base and J lost 2 bases. Germline CDR1 KGHSH, CDR2 LQKENI. The CDR3 loop spans 15 amino acids. The CDR3 is CASSPQGGSPYEQYF. DNA for the CDR3: TGTGCCAGCTCACCACAGGGAGGGAGCCCCTACGAGCAGTACTTC.

This clone was picked up a small number of times. This rearrangement joins TRBV7-8 to TRBJ2-1; 9 positions agree with TRBD2. In germline, CDR1 is SGHVS, CDR2 FQNEAQ. V was clipped by 3 bases and J by 1 base; unmatched bases: 13. This CDR3 has 19 amino acids. CDR3 bases: TGTGCCAGCAGCTTGGGGCGAAAGATAGCGGGGGCTTCCTACAATGAGCAGTTCTTC. This codes for CASSLGRKIAGASYNEQFF.

The table lists this clone with a count of one. This sequence joins TRBV5-1 and TRBJ2-3; the D is unclear. CDR1 is SGHRS, CDR2 YFSETQ, per germline. The ends were cut back, 0 bases at V and 4 bases at J, with 3 bases in the middle. The CDR3 is made up of 12 amino acids. CDR3 bases: TGCGCCAGCAGCTTGGTCGCAGATACGCAGTATTTT. It codes for CASSLVADTQYF.

The chain is built from TRBV29-1 and TRBJ2-6; D possibly corresponds to TRBD2 (5 bases). Germline CDR1 reads SQVTM; CDR2 reads ANQGSEA. The V and J ends lost 6 bases and 0 bases respectively, with 15 bases between them. The CDR3 length is 16 residues. This CDR3 is CSVTRRGDSGANVLTF. Here the CDR3 DNA reads TGCAGCGTCACCCGACGGGGAGACTCTGGGGCCAACGTCCTGACTTTC.

V and J are TRBV6-2 or TRBV6-3 and TRBJ1-6; no clear D gene. The CDR3 totals 13 residues. Looked up from germline, CDR1 is MNHEY and CDR2 is SVGEGT. The V gene lost 5 bases and the J gene lost 8 bases, with 10 bases spanning the gap. In nucleotides, the CDR3 is TGTGCCAGCAGTCAGTTCAGTTATTCACCCCTCCACTTT. Translated, it gives CASSQFSYSPLHF.

This rearrangement joins TRBV24-1 to TRBJ1-4; 8 bases are a match to TRBD1. The CDR3 has 14 amino acids. The V gene's germline CDR1 is KGHDR and CDR2 SFDVKD. With V trimmed by 5 bases and J by 7 bases, 5 bases remained unmatched. CDR3 sequence: CATSAHGTGEKLFF. The CDR3 DNA is TGTGCCACCAGTGCACACGGGACAGGTGAAAAACTGTTTTTT.

The rearrangement uses TRBV3-1 (or the pseudogene TRBV3-2) and TRBJ2-1, with D perhaps TRBD2 (5 bases). The CDR3 has 17 amino acids. Trimming cost V 4 bases and J 6 bases, with 22 bases left between them. CDR1 is LGHDT, CDR2 YNNKEL, per germline (reference sequence). CDR3 loop: CASSPRPRFSSSNEQFF. In nucleotides, the CDR3 is TGTGCCAGCAGCCCTCGACCACGCTTCTCTAGCAGCAATGAGCAGTTCTTC.

V gene TRBV20-1 combines with J gene TRBJ2-7, with 8 bases fitting TRBD1. CDR3 length equals 14 residues. Germline values: CDR1 DFQATT, CDR2 SNEGSKA (reference sequence). Trimming removed 3 bases from V and 2 bases from J; junction bases left unmatched: 6. As DNA, the CDR3 is TGCAGTGCTAGTGGACAGGGTGGGACCTACGAGCAGTACTTC. It codes for CSASGQGGTYEQYF.

A few counts support this clone. For the CDR3, the DNA is TGTGCCAGCAGCCTAGGAGGTCAGGGTATCTCTGGAAACACCATATATTTT. Protein sequence: CASSLGGQGISGNTIYF. This chain links TRBV7-2 with TRBJ1-3, with a tentative D call TRBD1 (5 bases). Germline V gene data show CDR1 as SGHTA and CDR2 as FQGNSA. Trimming removed 5 bases at V and 0 bases at J, with 17 bases between. CDR3 length: 17 amino acids.

The V gene is TRBV19, the J gene TRBJ1-1; no clear D. V was shortened by 3 bases and J by 7 bases, with 12 bases between the two germline ends. This CDR3 is 13 amino acids long. Looked up from germline, CDR1 is LNHDA and CDR2 is SQIVND (reference sequence). The CDR3 coding sequence is TGTGCCAGTAGTATGTTACAGACCCGTGAAGCTTTCTTT. This gives the protein CASSMLQTREAFF.